What follows is one T cell receptor beta chain and its context. Its matching antigen is unknown. TCRdb's table, derived via immunoSEQ multiplex PCR, lists solely in-frame clones and lacks some. The sample comprises more than 65,000 clones, approximately 90% of which are singletons, and about 9.4% rests with the top ten. This sample is part of a study of OX40 agonist ivuxolimab in advanced cancers. General study findings and limits: The expanded peripheral T cells' antigen specificity was not determined. Low normalized T-cell clonal expansion was also seen in some nonresponders. CD4+ and CD8+ blood T cells expanded clonally by week 6 at 0.1 to 3.0 mg/kg.

Source: CD4+ or CD8+ T cells sorted from blood, taken in a trial of the OX40 agonist ivuxolimab. This sequence was found in an adult with an advanced solid tumor such as melanoma, head and neck, liver or kidney cancer.

CDR3 DNA sequence: TGTGCCAGCAGCTTGGACAGGGACTCCTACGAGCAGTACTTC. This sequence encodes CASSLDRDSYEQYF. This chain connects TRBV7-9 to TRBJ2-7; 8 nucleotides align to TRBD1. CDR3 length: 14 amino acids. Unmatched junction bases numbered 1, after V lost 3 bases and J lost 0 bases. Germline V gene sequence: CDR1 SEHNR, CDR2 FQNEAQ (reference sequence). The full variable domain, with the rest looked up from reference TRBV7-9 and TRBJ2-7, is DTGVSQNPRHKITKRGQNVTFRCDPISEHNRLYWYRQTLGQGPEFLTYFQNEAQLEKSRLLSDRFSAERPKGSFSTLEIQRTEQGDSAMYLCASSLDRDSYEQYFGPGTRLTVT.